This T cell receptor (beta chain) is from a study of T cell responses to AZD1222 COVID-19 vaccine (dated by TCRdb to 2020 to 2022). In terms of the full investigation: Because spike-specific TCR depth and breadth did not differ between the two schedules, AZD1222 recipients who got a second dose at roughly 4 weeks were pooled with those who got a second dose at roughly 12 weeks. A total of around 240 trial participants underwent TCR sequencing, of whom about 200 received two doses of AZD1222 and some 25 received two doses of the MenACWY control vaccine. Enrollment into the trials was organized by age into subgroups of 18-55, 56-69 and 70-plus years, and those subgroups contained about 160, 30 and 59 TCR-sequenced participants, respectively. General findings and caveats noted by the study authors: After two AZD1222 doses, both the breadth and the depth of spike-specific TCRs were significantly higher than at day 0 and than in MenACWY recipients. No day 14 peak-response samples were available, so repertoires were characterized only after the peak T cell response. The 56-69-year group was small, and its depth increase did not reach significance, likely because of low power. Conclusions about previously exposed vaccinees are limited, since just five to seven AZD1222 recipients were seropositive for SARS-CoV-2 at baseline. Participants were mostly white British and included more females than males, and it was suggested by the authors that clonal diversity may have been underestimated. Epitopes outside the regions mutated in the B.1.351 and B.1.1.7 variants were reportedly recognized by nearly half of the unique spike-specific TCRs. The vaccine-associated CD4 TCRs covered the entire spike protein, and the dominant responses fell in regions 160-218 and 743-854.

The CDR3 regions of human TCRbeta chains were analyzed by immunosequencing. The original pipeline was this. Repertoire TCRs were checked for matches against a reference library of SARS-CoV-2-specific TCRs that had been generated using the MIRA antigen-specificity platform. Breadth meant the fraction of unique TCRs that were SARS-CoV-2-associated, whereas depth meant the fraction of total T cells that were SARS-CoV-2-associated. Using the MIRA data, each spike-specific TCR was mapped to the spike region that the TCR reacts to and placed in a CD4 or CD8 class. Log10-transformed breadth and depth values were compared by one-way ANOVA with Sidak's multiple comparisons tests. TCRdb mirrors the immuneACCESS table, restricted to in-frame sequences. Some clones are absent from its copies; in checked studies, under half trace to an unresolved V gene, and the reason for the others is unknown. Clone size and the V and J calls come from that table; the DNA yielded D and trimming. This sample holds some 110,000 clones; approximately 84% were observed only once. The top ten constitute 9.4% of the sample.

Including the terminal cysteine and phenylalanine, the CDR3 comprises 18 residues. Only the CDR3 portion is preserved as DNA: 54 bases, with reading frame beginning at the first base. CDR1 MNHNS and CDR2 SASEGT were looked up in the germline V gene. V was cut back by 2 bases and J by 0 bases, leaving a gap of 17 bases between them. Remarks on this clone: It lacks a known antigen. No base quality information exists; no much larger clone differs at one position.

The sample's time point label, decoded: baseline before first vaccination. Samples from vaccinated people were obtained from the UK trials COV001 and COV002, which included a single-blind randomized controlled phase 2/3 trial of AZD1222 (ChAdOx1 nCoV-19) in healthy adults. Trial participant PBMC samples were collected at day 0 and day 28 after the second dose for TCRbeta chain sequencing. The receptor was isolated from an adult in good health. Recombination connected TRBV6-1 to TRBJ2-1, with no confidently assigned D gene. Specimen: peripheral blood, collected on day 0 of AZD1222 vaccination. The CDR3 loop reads CASSENPVRSHSYNEQFF. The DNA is TGTGCCAGCAGTGAAAACCCGGTTAGGAGCCACTCCTACAATGAGCAGTTCTTC.